The TCR beta chain under discussion was sequenced for a study of CD8 T cells in Susac syndrome. Study results and caveats: The authors acknowledged that their TCR sequencing and HLA analysis involved a relatively small number of individuals.

TEMRA cells were enriched by FACS, while CD8+ and CD4+ T cells were obtained through a negative isolation that was performed magnetically. RNA totalling roughly 0.45 to 1 ug underwent reverse transcription with random hexamers. Amplification of TCR beta CDR3 was carried out by immunoSEQ multiplex PCR, which covered 54 Vbeta and 13 Jbeta segments. One entry per CDR3 protein results from TCRdb running MiXCR on the immunoSEQ multiplex PCR reads. The table shows more than 120,000 distinct CDR3 sequences, with approximately 93% occurring only once. Of note for this clonotype: The antigen is not known.

Germline CDR1 and CDR2: MNHNS and SASEGT. The length of the CDR3 is 17 residues. Trimming took off 5 bases at V and 5 bases at J, with 24 bases between the two ends. The genes are TRBV6-1 and TRBJ2-5; D remains ambiguous. The source of this sequence is a human donor in good health. Sequencing was done on a sample of CD4+ T cells from PBMCs. For the CDR3, the DNA is TGTGCCAGCAGTACCGGGCCGTTTCGCAGCCTCGGCGAGACCCAGTACTTC. Its translation: CASSTGPFRSLGETQYF.